Listed below are T cell receptor beta chains from one sample, sequenced in a study of vaccination effects on CD4 cells after COVID-19. Libraries were prepared by immunoSEQ multiplex PCR; TCRdb keeps only in-frame clonotypes and omits some of them. The sample shows 70,000 or so clones, 70% to 80% of them seen only once. Their recognized antigens are unknown. This specimen consisted of CD4+ T cells from PBMCs cultured without peptide, obtained before COVID-19 vaccination. The receptors were gathered from a human donor who received a COVID-19 vaccine. The CDR3 runs from the conserved cysteine through the conserved F or W. D genes are given only for firm matches. Clone sizes are given selectively: once, few, many, or a class where the clone is expanded.

CDR3aa | CDR3nt | j_gene | d_gene | v_gene | abundance
CASSYESSGNTIYF | TGTGCCAGCAGTTACGAGAGCTCTGGAAACACCATATATTTT | TRBJ1-3 | - | TRBV6-6 | few
CASSQGADTQYF | TGTGCCAGTAGTCAAGGGGCAGATACGCAGTATTTT | TRBJ2-3 | - | TRBV19 | -
CATAVGTPNYGYTF | TGCGCCACAGCCGTCGGCACCCCTAACTATGGCTACACCTTC | TRBJ1-2 | - | TRBV5-1 | -
CASSDGLMNTEAFF | TGTGCCAGTAGTGATGGGTTGATGAACACTGAAGCTTTCTTT | TRBJ1-1 | - | TRBV19 | few
CASSEWAATNEKLFF | TGTGCCAGCAGTGAGTGGGCAGCAACTAATGAAAAACTGTTTTTT | TRBJ1-4 | - | TRBV6-1 | once
CASSLGPVGYTEAFF | TGTGCCAGCAGCTTAGGTCCGGTAGGCTACACTGAAGCTTTCTTT | TRBJ1-1 | - | TRBV7-2 | -
CASSQDPGGRETQYF | TGCGCCAGCAGCCAAGACCCAGGGGGCAGGGAGACCCAGTACTTC | TRBJ2-5 | TRBD1 | TRBV4-1 | -
CAWSASGRADVEQFF | TGTGCCTGGAGTGCTTCAGGGAGGGCCGACGTTGAGCAGTTCTTC | TRBJ2-1 | TRBD2 | TRBV30 | once
CATSQGRDNQPQHF | TGTGCCACCAGCCAGGGGCGGGACAATCAGCCCCAGCATTTT | TRBJ1-5 | - | TRBV24-1 | -
CASSTHPGVSGNTIYF | TGTGCCAGCAGTACCCACCCAGGAGTCTCTGGAAACACCATATATTTT | TRBJ1-3 | - | TRBV28 | once
CASSDQDRGNEKLFF | TGTGCCAGCAGTGACCAGGACAGGGGGAATGAAAAACTGTTTTTT | TRBJ1-4 | TRBD1 | TRBV6-1 | -
CASSLGDSQETQYF | TGCGCCAGCAGCTTGGGTGACAGCCAAGAGACCCAGTACTTC | TRBJ2-5 | - | TRBV5-1 | once
CASSISGGGAPYNEQFF | TGTGCCAGTAGTATTTCAGGCGGGGGCGCCCCCTACAATGAGCAGTTCTTC | TRBJ2-1 | - | TRBV19 | -
CASSFEETQYF | TGTGCCAGCAGTTTCGAAGAGACCCAGTACTTC | TRBJ2-5 | - | TRBV12-3/TRBV12-4 | -
CASSPSGSYNEQFF | TGTGCCAGCAGTCCTAGCGGGTCCTACAATGAGCAGTTCTTC | TRBJ2-1 | TRBD2 | TRBV6-4 | once
CASSPRETGAGGELFF | TGTGCCAGCTCACCTAGAGAGACAGGGGCTGGCGGGGAGCTGTTTTTT | TRBJ2-2 | TRBD1 | TRBV18 | -
CAWSANRGHGYTF | TGTGCCTGGAGTGCGAATAGGGGTCATGGCTACACCTTC | TRBJ1-2 | - | TRBV30 | -